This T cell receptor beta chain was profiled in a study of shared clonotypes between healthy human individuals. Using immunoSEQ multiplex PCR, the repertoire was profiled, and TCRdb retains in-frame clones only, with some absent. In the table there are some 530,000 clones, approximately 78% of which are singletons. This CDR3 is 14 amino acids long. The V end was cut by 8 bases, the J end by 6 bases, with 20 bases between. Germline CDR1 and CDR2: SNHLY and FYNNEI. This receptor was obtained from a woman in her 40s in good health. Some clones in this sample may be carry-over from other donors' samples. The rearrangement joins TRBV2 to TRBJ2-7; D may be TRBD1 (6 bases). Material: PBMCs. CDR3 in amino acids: CASSLRGTAGEQYF. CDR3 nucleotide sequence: TGTGCCAGCTCCCTTAGGGGGACGGCGGGCGAGCAGTACTTC.